Listed below are T cell receptor beta chains from one sample, sequenced in a study of blood T cells in healthy people across ages. TCRdb reprocessed the 5' RACE reads via MiXCR and lists one record per CDR3 protein. Of some 1,800,000 distinct CDR3 sequences in the sample, more than 35% were seen once. What was sequenced was blood. Receptors were obtained from a human donor in good health. Each CDR3 is given with its conserved first and last residue. The D gene is left open where the match is weak. A row's size may be missing; if present it is once, few, many or a size class.

length: 17; size: few; J: TRBJ2-5; D: -; V: TRBV10-3; DNA: TGTGCCATCAGCGGGGGAAAAGAGGGCCGAGTTCAAGAGACCCAGTACTTC; CDR3: CAISGGKEGRVQETQYF
length: 16; size: few; J: TRBJ2-5; D: TRBD2; V: TRBV7-3; DNA: TGTGCCAGCAGCCCAAGCGGGACTAGCGGGGGAGAGACCCAGTACTTC; CDR3: CASSPSGTSGGETQYF
length: 14; size: -; J: TRBJ2-7; D: -; V: TRBV11-2; DNA: TGTGCCAGCAGCTTAGTACAGGGTGGATGCGAGCAGTACTTC; CDR3: CASSLVQGGCEQYF
length: 16; size: -; J: TRBJ1-4; D: -; V: TRBV6-1; DNA: TGTGCCAGCAGTGGAATAGCGACAGCAACTAATGAAAAACTGTTTTTT; CDR3: CASSGIATATNEKLFF
length: 16; size: few; J: TRBJ2-7; D: TRBD1; V: TRBV5-6; DNA: TGTGCCAGCAGCTCCAATCGGGGACAGGGGAGTTACGAGCAGTACTTC; CDR3: CASSSNRGQGSYEQYF
length: 14; size: few; J: TRBJ1-2; D: -; V: TRBV12-3/TRBV12-4; DNA: TGTGCCAGCAGTTTTAGGCCTCCTCGACATGGCTACACCTTC; CDR3: CASSFRPPRHGYTF
length: 16; size: few; J: TRBJ2-7; D: TRBD1; V: TRBV28; DNA: TGTGCCAGCAGTTTATCTCGGACAGGGAGCTCCTACGAGCAGTACTTC; CDR3: CASSLSRTGSSYEQYF
length: 13; size: -; J: TRBJ1-1; D: -; V: TRBV7-9; DNA: TGTGCCAGCAGTCCCTCGGCGGGGACTGAAGCTTTCTTT; CDR3: CASSPSAGTEAFF
length: 20; size: once; J: TRBJ2-6; D: -; V: TRBV7-3; DNA: TGTGCCAGCAGCTTAGGTAGTGGAGGCACAGTACTGTCTGGGGCCAACGTCCTGACTTTC; CDR3: CASSLGSGGTVLSGANVLTF
length: 14; size: -; J: TRBJ2-7; D: -; V: TRBV4-2; DNA: TGTGCCAGCAGCCAAGGTTTAAGCTCCTACGAGCAGTACTTC; CDR3: CASSQGLSSYEQYF
length: 12; size: many; J: TRBJ2-1; D: -; V: TRBV6-2/TRBV6-3; DNA: TGTGCCAGCAGTTACTCGGGGAATGAGCAGTTCTTC; CDR3: CASSYSGNEQFF
length: 16; size: few; J: TRBJ1-5; D: -; V: TRBV4-3; DNA: TGCGCCAGCAGCCAAGGTCTCCACAGGGATGAACAGCCCCAGCATTTT; CDR3: CASSQGLHRDEQPQHF
length: 12; size: -; J: TRBJ2-1; D: -; V: TRBV5-1; DNA: TGCGCCAGCAGCTTGTATTATGGGACATTGTTCTTC; CDR3: CASSLYYGTLFF
length: 16; size: -; J: TRBJ2-5; D: TRBD2; V: TRBV6-6; DNA: TGTGCCAGCAGTACATCAGCGGGGGGGCTTCAAGAGACCCAGTACTTC; CDR3: CASSTSAGGLQETQYF
length: 12; size: -; J: TRBJ2-7; D: -; V: TRBV29-1; DNA: TGCAGCGTTGAGACAGGCAACTACGAGCAGTACTTC; CDR3: CSVETGNYEQYF
length: 14; size: few; J: TRBJ2-3; D: -; V: TRBV29-1; DNA: TGCAGCGTTGAAGAGCGGTACCTTAGCTATACGCAGTATTTT; CDR3: CSVEERYLSYTQYF
length: 13; size: -; J: TRBJ1-5; D: TRBD1; V: TRBV10-3; DNA: TGTGCCACCACGGACAGGGCGAATCAGCCCCAGCATTTT; CDR3: CATTDRANQPQHF
length: 13; size: -; J: TRBJ1-2; D: -; V: TRBV29-1; DNA: TGCAGCGCCGGCCTCCGGTCAGACTATGGCTACACCTTC; CDR3: CSAGLRSDYGYTF
length: 14; size: few; J: TRBJ2-1; D: TRBD2; V: TRBV4-2; DNA: TGTGCCAGCAGCCAAGTAGCTAGCGGGGGCGAGCAGTTCTTC; CDR3: CASSQVASGGEQFF
length: 15; size: -; J: TRBJ2-6; D: TRBD1; V: TRBV10-3; DNA: TGTGCCATCAGACCAGGGGGCTCTGGGGCCAACGTCCTGACTTTC; CDR3: CAIRPGGSGANVLTF
length: 18; size: few; J: TRBJ2-4; D: -; V: TRBV6-2/TRBV6-3; DNA: TGTGCCAGCAGTTCTCCGCCATTCCTTCGGGACCCCAAAAACATTCAGTACTTC; CDR3: CASSSPPFLRDPKNIQYF
length: 15; size: -; J: TRBJ2-1; D: -; V: TRBV2; DNA: TGTGCCAGCAGCCCGGGCGTCGGAGCCTATAATGAGCAGTTCTTC; CDR3: CASSPGVGAYNEQFF
length: 16; size: once; J: TRBJ1-5; D: TRBD1; V: TRBV20-1; DNA: TGCAGTGCGAGGACAGGGGCCCCCTATAGCAATCAGCCCCAGCATTTT; CDR3: CSARTGAPYSNQPQHF
length: 13; size: -; J: TRBJ1-3; D: -; V: TRBV6-1; DNA: TGTGCCAGCAAGCAGGGATTTGGGGACACCATATATTTT; CDR3: CASKQGFGDTIYF
length: 13; size: many; J: TRBJ2-1; D: TRBD2; V: TRBV29-1; DNA: TGCAGCGTTGGGACTAGCGAGGACAATGAGCAGTTCTTC; CDR3: CSVGTSEDNEQFF
length: 14; size: few; J: TRBJ2-1; D: TRBD2; V: TRBV7-9; DNA: TGTGCCAGCAGCTCTAACACGGGGGGCAATGAGCAGTTCTTC; CDR3: CASSSNTGGNEQFF
length: 16; size: many; J: TRBJ1-6; D: -; V: TRBV9; DNA: TGTGCCAGCAGCGTAGACCCCCCCGGCGGTGGTTCACCCCTCCACTTT; CDR3: CASSVDPPGGGSPLHF
length: 15; size: few; J: TRBJ2-5; D: TRBD2; V: TRBV7-3; DNA: TGTGCCAGCAGCTTCACGGGGGGAACCGGGGAGACCCAGTACTTC; CDR3: CASSFTGGTGETQYF
length: 15; size: -; J: TRBJ2-4; D: -; V: TRBV29-1; DNA: TGCAGCGTTGAAGGGATTGTAGGGGTTGGAAACATTCAGTACTTC; CDR3: CSVEGIVGVGNIQYF
length: 13; size: -; J: TRBJ1-2; D: -; V: TRBV28; DNA: TGTGCCAGCAGTTTTTGGGACGTCTATGGCTACACCTTC; CDR3: CASSFWDVYGYTF
length: 15; size: -; J: TRBJ2-1; D: TRBD1; V: TRBV7-9; DNA: TGTGCCAGCAGCTTAGCGCAGGGGGACTACAATGAGCAGTTCTTC; CDR3: CASSLAQGDYNEQFF
length: 18; size: few; J: TRBJ2-7; D: TRBD1; V: TRBV5-5; DNA: TGTGCCAGCAGCTTGTTCGGGGGACTGGACAGGGTATCCTACGAGCAGTACTTC; CDR3: CASSLFGGLDRVSYEQYF
length: 15; size: many; J: TRBJ2-7; D: -; V: TRBV4-2; DNA: TGTGCCAGCAGCCAAGATGGGGCGGCGGGCTACGAGCAGTACTTC; CDR3: CASSQDGAAGYEQYF
length: 13; size: -; J: TRBJ2-3; D: -; V: TRBV29-1; DNA: TGCAGCGTCCGGGACCGGAACACAGATACGCAGTATTTT; CDR3: CSVRDRNTDTQYF